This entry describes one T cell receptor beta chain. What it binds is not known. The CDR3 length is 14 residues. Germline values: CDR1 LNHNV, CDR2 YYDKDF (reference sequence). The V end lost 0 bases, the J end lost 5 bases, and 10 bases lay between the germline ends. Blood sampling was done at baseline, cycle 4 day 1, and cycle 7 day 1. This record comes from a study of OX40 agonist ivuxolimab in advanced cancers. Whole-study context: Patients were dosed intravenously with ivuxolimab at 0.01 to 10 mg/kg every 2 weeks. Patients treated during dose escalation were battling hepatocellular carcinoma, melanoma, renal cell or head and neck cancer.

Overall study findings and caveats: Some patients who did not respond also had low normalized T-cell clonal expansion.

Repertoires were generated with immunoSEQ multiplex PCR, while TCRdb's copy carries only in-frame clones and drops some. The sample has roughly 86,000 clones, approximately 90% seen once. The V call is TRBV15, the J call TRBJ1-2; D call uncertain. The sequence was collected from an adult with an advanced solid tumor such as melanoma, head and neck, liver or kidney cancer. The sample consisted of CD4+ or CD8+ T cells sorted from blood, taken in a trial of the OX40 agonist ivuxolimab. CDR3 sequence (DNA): TGTGCCACCAGCAGAGATGCAGTCGGGTATGGCTACACCTTC. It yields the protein CATSRDAVGYGYTF.